What follows describes a single T cell receptor beta chain. Its antigen specificity is not known. Within one base of it there is no much larger clone, and no base qualities were kept. The data were taken from a study of T cell responses to AZD1222 COVID-19 vaccine (dated by TCRdb to the early 2020s). A note on the overall study: Because spike-specific TCR depth and breadth did not differ between the two schedules, AZD1222 recipients who got a second dose at roughly 4 weeks were pooled with those who got a second dose at roughly 12 weeks. A total of just over 230 trial participants underwent TCR sequencing, of whom 207 had received two doses of AZD1222 and some 26 had received two doses of the MenACWY control vaccine. Enrollment into the trials was organized by age into subgroups of 18-55, 56-69 and 70-plus years, and those subgroups contained roughly 160, 29 and 62 TCR-sequenced participants, respectively.

The CDR3 regions of human TCRbeta chains were subjected to immunosequencing. In the source study's methods: TCRs in the repertoires were matched against a reference library of SARS-CoV-2-specific TCRs that had been generated with the MIRA antigen-specificity platform. Breadth was defined as the fraction of unique TCRs that were SARS-CoV-2-associated, and depth was defined as the fraction of total T cells that were SARS-CoV-2-associated. Using the MIRA data, each spike-specific TCR was mapped to the spike region that the TCR reacts to and placed in a CD4 or CD8 class. Log10-transformed breadth and depth values were compared by one-way ANOVA with Sidak's multiple comparisons tests. The source is immuneACCESS, and TCRdb retained only in-frame sequences with V and J called. Part of the clones is not carried over; for the studies checked, unresolved V genes explain less than half of this, and the remainder is unexplained. The V and J calls and clone size come from that table; D and trimming were worked out from the DNA. Within this sample are some 120,000 clones, with about 92% of them counted one time only. The ten largest clones take up approximately 3.1% of the sample.

Points the paper makes about the study in general: Participants were mostly white British and included more females than males, and it was suggested by the authors that clonal diversity may have been underestimated. Conclusions about previously exposed vaccinees were limited because only five to seven AZD1222 recipients were SARS-CoV-2 seropositive at baseline. Nearly half of unique spike-specific TCRs reportedly recognized epitopes outside regions mutated in the B.1.351 and B.1.1.7 variants. After two AZD1222 doses, both the breadth and the depth of spike-specific TCRs were significantly higher than at day 0 and than in MenACWY recipients. The vaccine-associated CD4 TCRs covered the entire spike protein, and the dominant responses fell in regions 160-218 and 743-854. Because no samples from the day 14 peak response were available, repertoires could be characterized only after the peak T cell response. The 56-69-year group was small, and its depth increase did not reach significance, likely because of low power.

The intended sense of this specimen's time point label: baseline before first vaccination. Vaccinee samples came from UK trials COV001 and COV002, including a single-blind randomized controlled phase 2/3 trial of AZD1222 (ChAdOx1 nCoV-19) in healthy adults. Trial participant PBMC samples were collected at day 0 and day 28 after the second dose for TCRbeta chain sequencing. Reading the germline V gene gives CDR1 SGHAT and CDR2 FQNNGV. Counted from cysteine to phenylalanine, this CDR3 has 16 amino acids. The sequence is cut down to CDR3 DNA, 48 bases in frame from base 1. The junction carries 21 bases between V and J, which are trimmed by 4 bases and 6 bases respectively.

Specimen: peripheral blood, collected on day 0 of AZD1222 vaccination. This TCR derives from an adult in good health. Rearrangement joined TRBV11-2 to TRBJ1-2; a tentative D call is TRBD1 (5 bases match). The nucleotides are TGTGCCAGCAGCTCTATAGGGGAGGCACACAAGGATGGCTACACCTTC. Its protein is CASSSIGEAHKDGYTF.